The entry below gives a single T cell receptor beta chain sequence along with its context. Its antigen is currently not known. Base-call qualities are not available, and no considerably larger clone is one nucleotide away. This sample was included in a study of blood T cells in healthy people across ages (dated by TCRdb to between 2014 and 2017). Describing the broader study: In model experiments, template switching captured roughly one uniquely barcoded TCR beta cDNA molecule for every two T cells. The study measured age-related changes in TCR beta repertoire diversity using deep sequencing normalized with unique cDNA molecular identifiers. The donors were split into four age groups: young (average 16 years), middle-aged (39), aged (about 62) and long-lived (approximately 80). To avoid experimental bias, donors of different ages were randomly spread across the sequencing lanes. For two donors (one aged 18 to 29 and one aged 80 or older), the study analyzed two additional independent replicas of 1 million unique cDNA reads from the same blood draw.

V is clipped by 4 bases and J by 2 bases, and the sequence between their germline boundaries is 14 bases long. From the cysteine through the phenylalanine, the CDR3 covers 15 amino acids. Just the 45-base CDR3 DNA is kept, in frame starting at base 1. The germline V gene provides CDR1 SNHLY and CDR2 FYNNEI. What the authors observed across the whole study: Because the CMV infection status of the donors was unknown, age-related changes in expanded clonotypes may potentially have been confounded. Compared with the aged group, the long-lived group had more naive CD4+ T cells, fewer expanded clones and increased TCR diversity, suggesting age selection. Bulk unsorted PBMC profiling prevented conclusive comparison of naive and antigen-experienced compartments. A strong correlation was found between observed TCR beta diversity and the percentage of naive T cells measured by flow cytometry. Observed TCR beta diversity per million T cells fell roughly linearly with age, and a significant reduction was already apparent by age approximately 41. Total diversity estimates from one million sequenced T cells were considered lower bounds and underestimates.

Donors were roughly 40 systemically healthy Caucasian individuals from Russia aged roughly 6 to 100 years. Ten milliliters of peripheral blood were drawn from each donor into EDTA-treated Vacutainer tubes. Ficoll-Paque density-gradient centrifugation was used to isolate PBMCs, with at least 7 million per sample. Total RNA was extracted from PBMCs with Trizol reagent, with at least 6 micrograms obtained per sample. Naive CD45RAhigh/CD27high T cell percentages were measured by flow cytometry on a PBMC aliquot from every donor. Library creation used 5' RACE. Reads for this sample came from an Illumina HiSeq 2500. A second PCR of roughly 6 to 11 cycles was run with a J-beta primer mix and a sample-barcoded 5' primer. A template-switch 5' adaptor carrying 12 random nucleotides introduced a unique molecular identifier onto each TCR beta cDNA molecule. Each sample yielded at least 2.5 million CDR3-containing paired-end reads. All of the RNA was converted into first-strand cDNA using the Mint cDNA synthesis kit, with a TRBC-specific oligonucleotide serving as the primer. After uracil-DNA glycosylase treatment, a first 18-cycle PCR used universal primers M1SS and BC2_uni_R on all cDNA. The published analysis was carried out like this. Each sample was normalized by randomly selecting 1 million high-quality reads, each carrying a distinct molecular identifier. Reads sharing molecular identifiers were discarded rather than binned into consensus sequences. MiTCR, with a Q25 quality threshold and the strictest error-elimination algorithm, was used for CDR3 identification, clonotype clustering and error correction. A nonparametric unseen species model using Euler transformation provided a lower-bound estimate of total TCR beta diversity. TCRdb took the public reads, trimmed them with fastp at Q25, ran MiXCR for clone calling and kept in-frame beta chains. Here each entry gathers all rows of one CDR3 protein and keeps the most common genes and DNA. The V and J calls shown here were made by TCRdb, not taken from the authors' results. For this sample there are over 950,000 distinct CDR3 sequences; around two fifths appear just once. The ten largest account for roughly 13% of the sample.

This receptor was obtained from a man aged 18 to 29 in good health. In this chain, TRBV2 is recombined with TRBJ1-1; no D gene call is confident. The sample consisted of blood. The nucleotide sequence reads as follows: TGTGCCAGCAGTGTCTCGGTCGGGCCTAACACTGAAGCTTTCTTT. It translates as CASSVSVGPNTEAFF. Where the CDR3 stops, the reference TRBV2 and TRBJ1-1 genes take over; the full variable domain is EPEVTQTPSHQVTQMGQEVILRCVPISNHLYFYWYRQILGQKVEFLVSFYNNEISEKSEIFDDQFSVERPDGSNFTLKIRSTKLEDSAMYFCASSVSVGPNTEAFFGQGTRLTVV.